This T cell receptor (beta chain) was captured by sequencing in a study of T cell responses to AZD1222 COVID-19 vaccine. Between the trimmed V and J ends, which lost 0 bases and 3 bases, there was a span of 3 bases. The CDR3 runs 12 residues. CDR1 is MNHEY, CDR2 SVGEGT, per germline. Details on this clone: What it binds is unknown.

Only in-frame clones appear in the TCRdb table, and some are missing; sequencing was by immunoSEQ multiplex PCR. The sample lists 70,000 to 80,000 clones, about nine tenths occurring once. Study findings and constraints: Donors skewed white British and female; clonal diversity was possibly underestimated. Receipt of two AZD1222 doses was followed by a rise in Spike-specific TCR breadth and depth. Seropositive AZD1222 recipients at baseline numbered only five or six.

This chain links TRBV6-2 or TRBV6-3 with TRBJ2-7, with D uncertain. This specimen consisted of peripheral blood, obtained on day 0 of AZD1222 vaccination. The receptor was isolated from an adult in good health. Written as DNA, the CDR3 is TGTGCCAGCAGTTACTCCATCTACGAGCAGTACTTC. Protein sequence: CASSYSIYEQYF.